The text below deals with one TCR beta chain. Antigen: not known. This sample is drawn from a study of human T cells and chemical hapten exposure. Study-level results: There were significantly more large CDR3 similarity clusters among expanded TCRs than among controls. Those TCRs sitting above 1 in 1000 frequency stayed the same with DPC sensitization. Patch test score tracked positively with PT1 expanded TCR counts.

CDR1 is DFQATT and CDR2 is SNEGSKA in the germline V gene (reference sequence). Trimming cost V 0 bases and J 2 bases; bases outside gene matches: 2. The length of the CDR3 is 14 residues. TCRdb ran MiXCR on the RACE reads and lists one entry per CDR3 protein. This table has some 150,000 distinct CDR3 sequences, approximately 12% appearing once. Time point: patch test 2, 6 weeks after DPC sensitization. Treatment in this sample: therapeutic diphenylcyclopropenone sensitization with weekly scalp DPC. The specimen was whole blood, collected in connection with sensitization to the hapten diphenylcyclopropenone (DPC). The receptor comes from a woman in her fifties or sixties with alopecia areata. Some clones in this sample may be carry-over from other donors' samples. This chain connects TRBV20-1 to TRBJ2-7; 9 positions match TRBD2. The CDR3 nucleotides are TGCAGTGCTAGAGAGCGGGAGGGCCCCTACGAGCAGTACTTC. It specifies CSAREREGPYEQYF.